This TCR beta chain was captured in a study of cytomegalovirus exposure and HLA in healthy donors. Both 60 Vbeta primers and 13 Jbeta primers went into the PCR. The protocol was immunoSEQ multiplex PCR, while the TCRdb copy is restricted to in-frame clones and leaves out a portion. The table shows 60,000 or so clones, with about 77% occurring only once. In this sample, this clone turned up a few times. The TCR was taken from a female donor in good health and CMV-seronegative. Sequencing input: PBMCs.

In DNA form, the CDR3 reads TGTGCCAGCAGCTTGGCGGACAGGGGGATAGATGGCTACACCTTC. Protein product: CASSLADRGIDGYTF. The rearrangement links TRBV5-4 to TRBJ1-2, with 10 positions matching TRBD1. Germline values: CDR1 SGHNT, CDR2 YYREEE (reference sequence). The length of the CDR3 is 15 residues. Germline trimming cut 0 bases from V and 6 bases from J; bases unmatched to any gene: 5.